This is a list of T cell receptor beta chains from one sample in a study of shared clonotypes between healthy human individuals. Assay used: immunoSEQ multiplex PCR; TCRdb lists only in-frame clones, some missing. The sample includes about 670,000 clones, about three quarters of them seen just once. The sequencing sample was made of memory CD4+ T cells sorted from blood. These receptors were obtained from a woman in her thirties in good health. CDR3s include the opening cysteine and the closing phenylalanine or tryptophan. D genes are given only for firm matches. Clone size, where shown, is once, few, many, or a class for clones that have expanded.

V gene: TRBV27; J gene: TRBJ2-7; D gene: NA; clone size: NA; CDR3 protein: CASSPDIGDGAYEQYF; CDR3 DNA: TGTGCCAGCAGTCCCGATATTGGGGACGGAGCCTACGAGCAGTACTTC
V gene: TRBV5-1; J gene: TRBJ2-5; D gene: TRBD1; clone size: NA; CDR3 protein: CASSLTTGGETQYF; CDR3 DNA: TGCGCCAGCAGCTTGACCACAGGGGGAGAGACCCAGTACTTC
V gene: TRBV6-1; J gene: TRBJ2-7; D gene: NA; clone size: NA; CDR3 protein: CASSEQGREQYF; CDR3 DNA: TGTGCCAGCAGTGAGCAGGGACGCGAGCAGTACTTC
V gene: TRBV2; J gene: TRBJ2-2; D gene: TRBD2; clone size: NA; CDR3 protein: CASSGGLFGELFF; CDR3 DNA: TGTGCCAGCAGTGGGGGACTATTCGGGGAGCTGTTTTTT
V gene: TRBV29-1; J gene: TRBJ2-3; D gene: NA; clone size: NA; CDR3 protein: CSVPSGNTDTQYF; CDR3 DNA: TGCAGCGTTCCCAGCGGTAACACAGATACGCAGTATTTT
V gene: TRBV10-2; J gene: TRBJ2-4; D gene: NA; clone size: NA; CDR3 protein: CASSESRLAKNIQYF; CDR3 DNA: TGCGCCAGCAGTGAGTCCCGATTAGCCAAAAACATTCAGTACTTC
V gene: TRBV18; J gene: TRBJ2-3; D gene: NA; clone size: once; CDR3 protein: CASSPASGGPLTDTQYF; CDR3 DNA: TGTGCCAGCTCACCAGCCAGCGGAGGCCCCCTCACAGATACGCAGTATTTT
V gene: TRBV5-4; J gene: TRBJ2-2; D gene: TRBD2; clone size: NA; CDR3 protein: CASSLAQRERTGELFF; CDR3 DNA: TGTGCCAGCAGCTTGGCCCAGCGGGAGCGCACCGGGGAGCTGTTTTTT
V gene: TRBV5-1; J gene: TRBJ1-1; D gene: TRBD1; clone size: many; CDR3 protein: CASSPGQDTEAFF; CDR3 DNA: TGCGCCAGCAGTCCGGGACAGGACACTGAAGCTTTCTTT
V gene: TRBV5-1; J gene: TRBJ2-6; D gene: NA; clone size: NA; CDR3 protein: CASSLWAGANVLTF; CDR3 DNA: TGCGCCAGCAGCTTGTGGGCTGGGGCCAACGTCCTGACTTTC
V gene: TRBV5-1; J gene: TRBJ2-2; D gene: TRBD1; clone size: once; CDR3 protein: CASSLAGQGSTGELFF; CDR3 DNA: TGCGCCAGCAGCCTGGCGGGACAGGGGTCCACCGGGGAGCTGTTTTTT
V gene: TRBV2; J gene: TRBJ1-1; D gene: TRBD1; clone size: NA; CDR3 protein: CASSGGTANTEAFF; CDR3 DNA: TGTGCCAGCAGTGGAGGGACAGCGAACACTGAAGCTTTCTTT
V gene: TRBV19; J gene: TRBJ2-1; D gene: NA; clone size: NA; CDR3 protein: CASKTGLAASLEFF; CDR3 DNA: TGTGCCAGCAAGACCGGACTGGCGGCTAGTTTGGAGTTCTTC
V gene: TRBV28; J gene: TRBJ1-5; D gene: NA; clone size: NA; CDR3 protein: CASSSGGSQPQHF; CDR3 DNA: TGTGCCAGCAGTTCTGGGGGCAGTCAGCCCCAGCATTTT
V gene: TRBV2; J gene: TRBJ2-7; D gene: NA; clone size: NA; CDR3 protein: CASFLYGVGEQYF; CDR3 DNA: TGTGCCAGCTTTTTGTATGGGGTGGGCGAGCAGTACTTC
V gene: TRBV6-1; J gene: TRBJ2-1; D gene: TRBD2; clone size: NA; CDR3 protein: CASSGGGSGRAGEQFF; CDR3 DNA: TGTGCCAGCAGTGGGGGGGGTAGCGGGAGGGCCGGTGAGCAGTTCTTC
V gene: TRBV29-1; J gene: TRBJ1-5; D gene: NA; clone size: NA; CDR3 protein: CSVSDRFNQPQHF; CDR3 DNA: TGCAGCGTTTCGGACAGATTCAATCAGCCCCAGCATTTT
V gene: TRBV6-6; J gene: TRBJ1-3; D gene: NA; clone size: NA; CDR3 protein: CASSPPTDSGNTIYF; CDR3 DNA: TGTGCCAGCAGTCCCCCGACAGATTCTGGAAACACCATATATTTT
V gene: TRBV4-1; J gene: TRBJ2-7; D gene: TRBD1; clone size: few; CDR3 protein: CASSQRSWGQAYEQYF; CDR3 DNA: TGCGCCAGCAGCCAACGGTCCTGGGGACAGGCCTACGAGCAGTACTTC
V gene: TRBV10-2; J gene: TRBJ2-5; D gene: TRBD1; clone size: NA; CDR3 protein: CASSGQGNLQETQYF; CDR3 DNA: TGCGCCAGCAGCGGACAGGGAAACCTCCAAGAGACCCAGTACTTC
V gene: TRBV14; J gene: TRBJ2-1; D gene: TRBD2; clone size: NA; CDR3 protein: CASSQDIAGRNEQFF; CDR3 DNA: TGTGCCAGCAGCCAAGATATAGCGGGAAGGAATGAGCAGTTCTTC
V gene: TRBV15; J gene: TRBJ2-7; D gene: NA; clone size: few; CDR3 protein: CATSRPTGSYEQYF; CDR3 DNA: TGTGCCACCAGCAGACCTACAGGGTCCTACGAGCAGTACTTC
V gene: TRBV9; J gene: TRBJ2-1; D gene: NA; clone size: few; CDR3 protein: CASSVSYSSYNEQFF; CDR3 DNA: TGTGCCAGCAGCGTTTCATACAGCTCCTACAATGAGCAGTTCTTC
V gene: TRBV7-9; J gene: TRBJ2-3; D gene: TRBD2; clone size: few; CDR3 protein: CASSRRGGTGTDTQYF; CDR3 DNA: TGTGCCAGCAGCCGGCGGGGGGGAACGGGCACAGATACGCAGTATTTT
V gene: TRBV29-1; J gene: TRBJ2-5; D gene: TRBD1; clone size: NA; CDR3 protein: CSVPGGGYETQYF; CDR3 DNA: TGCAGCGTTCCAGGGGGCGGCTACGAGACCCAGTACTTC
V gene: TRBV18; J gene: TRBJ2-7; D gene: TRBD2; clone size: NA; CDR3 protein: CASSSTSGTMVYEQYF; CDR3 DNA: TGTGCCAGCTCATCCACTTCCGGGACTATGGTCTACGAGCAGTACTTC
V gene: TRBV30; J gene: TRBJ2-3; D gene: TRBD2; clone size: NA; CDR3 protein: CAWNELAGAVDTQYF; CDR3 DNA: TGTGCCTGGAACGAACTAGCGGGAGCTGTAGATACGCAGTATTTT
V gene: TRBV11-2; J gene: TRBJ2-7; D gene: NA; clone size: NA; CDR3 protein: CASSPQRDTQQYF; CDR3 DNA: TGTGCCAGCAGCCCCCAGCGAGACACACAGCAGTACTTC
V gene: TRBV29-1; J gene: TRBJ1-4; D gene: NA; clone size: NA; CDR3 protein: CSVVASTNEKLFF; CDR3 DNA: TGCAGCGTAGTGGCGTCAACTAATGAAAAACTGTTTTTT
V gene: TRBV29-1; J gene: TRBJ2-3; D gene: NA; clone size: NA; CDR3 protein: CSAKGGTDTQYF; CDR3 DNA: TGCAGCGCTAAGGGGGGCACAGATACGCAGTATTTT
V gene: TRBV5-6; J gene: TRBJ1-1; D gene: TRBD1; clone size: NA; CDR3 protein: CASSEGARTEAFF; CDR3 DNA: TGTGCCAGCAGCGAGGGGGCGCGCACTGAAGCTTTCTTT
V gene: TRBV7-9; J gene: TRBJ1-4; D gene: TRBD1; clone size: NA; CDR3 protein: CASSSRAWTGDNEKLFF; CDR3 DNA: TGTGCCAGCAGCTCTAGGGCATGGACAGGGGATAATGAAAAACTGTTTTTT
V gene: TRBV11-2; J gene: TRBJ1-3; D gene: NA; clone size: NA; CDR3 protein: CASSRPGIGNTIYF; CDR3 DNA: TGTGCCAGCAGCCGTCCGGGGATTGGAAACACCATATATTTT
V gene: TRBV18; J gene: TRBJ2-5; D gene: TRBD2; clone size: NA; CDR3 protein: CASSLSGRETQYF; CDR3 DNA: TGTGCCAGCTCACTTAGCGGGAGAGAGACCCAGTACTTC
V gene: TRBV25-1; J gene: TRBJ2-2; D gene: TRBD1; clone size: few; CDR3 protein: CASSGLTGGPGELFF; CDR3 DNA: TGTGCCAGCAGTGGATTGACAGGGGGCCCCGGGGAGCTGTTTTTT
V gene: TRBV27; J gene: TRBJ2-1; D gene: TRBD2; clone size: NA; CDR3 protein: CASSTSGSYNEQFF; CDR3 DNA: TGTGCCAGCAGTACTAGCGGGAGTTACAATGAGCAGTTCTTC
V gene: TRBV2; J gene: TRBJ1-4; D gene: NA; clone size: NA; CDR3 protein: CASKWGVNEKLFF; CDR3 DNA: TGTGCCAGCAAGTGGGGGGTTAATGAAAAACTGTTTTTT
V gene: TRBV7-3; J gene: TRBJ2-2; D gene: TRBD1; clone size: NA; CDR3 protein: CASSSQGATGELFF; CDR3 DNA: TGTGCCAGCAGCTCGCAGGGGGCAACCGGGGAGCTGTTTTTT
V gene: TRBV4-2; J gene: TRBJ1-6; D gene: NA; clone size: NA; CDR3 protein: CASSQERSYSAPLHF; CDR3 DNA: TGTGCCAGCAGCCAAGAACGGAGTTATAGCGCGCCCCTCCACTTT
V gene: TRBV29-1; J gene: TRBJ2-1; D gene: NA; clone size: once; CDR3 protein: CSVTGSSYNEQFF; CDR3 DNA: TGCAGCGTTACAGGCTCCTCCTACAATGAGCAGTTCTTC
V gene: TRBV19; J gene: TRBJ2-3; D gene: NA; clone size: NA; CDR3 protein: CASNTARPTDTQYF; CDR3 DNA: TGTGCCAGTAATACGGCACGGCCCACAGATACGCAGTATTTT